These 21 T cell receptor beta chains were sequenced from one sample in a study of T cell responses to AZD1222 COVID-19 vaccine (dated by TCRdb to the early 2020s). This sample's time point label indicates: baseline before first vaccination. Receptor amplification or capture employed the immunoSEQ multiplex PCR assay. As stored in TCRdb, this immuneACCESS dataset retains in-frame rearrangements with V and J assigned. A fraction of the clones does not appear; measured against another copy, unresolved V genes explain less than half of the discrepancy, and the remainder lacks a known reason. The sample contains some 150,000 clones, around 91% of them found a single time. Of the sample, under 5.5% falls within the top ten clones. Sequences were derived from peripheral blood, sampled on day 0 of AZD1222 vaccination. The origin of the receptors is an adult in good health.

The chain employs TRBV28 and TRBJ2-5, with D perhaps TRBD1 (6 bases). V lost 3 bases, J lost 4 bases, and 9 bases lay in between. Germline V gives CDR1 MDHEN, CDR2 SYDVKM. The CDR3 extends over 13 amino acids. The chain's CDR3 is CASSFRGGETQYF. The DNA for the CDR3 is TGTGCCAGCAGTTTCAGGGGCGGAGAGACCCAGTACTTC.

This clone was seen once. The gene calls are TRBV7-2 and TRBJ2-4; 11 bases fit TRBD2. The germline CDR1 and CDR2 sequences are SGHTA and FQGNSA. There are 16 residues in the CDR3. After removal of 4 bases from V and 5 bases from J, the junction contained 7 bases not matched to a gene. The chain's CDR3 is CASSSQWGLAENIQYF. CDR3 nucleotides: TGTGCCAGCAGCTCACAATGGGGACTAGCGGAAAACATTCAGTACTTC.

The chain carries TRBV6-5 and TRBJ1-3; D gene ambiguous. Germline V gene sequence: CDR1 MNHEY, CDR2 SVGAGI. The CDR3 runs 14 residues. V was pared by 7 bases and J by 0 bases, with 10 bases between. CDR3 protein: CASTQTRSGNTIYF. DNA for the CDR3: TGTGCCAGCACCCAGACGCGCTCTGGAAACACCATATATTTT.

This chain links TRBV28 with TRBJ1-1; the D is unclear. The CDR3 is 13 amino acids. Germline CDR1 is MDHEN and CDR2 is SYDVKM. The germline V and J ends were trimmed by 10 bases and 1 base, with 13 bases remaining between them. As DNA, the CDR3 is TGTGCCATACAACTTACGGGGAACACTGAAGCTTTCTTT. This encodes CAIQLTGNTEAFF.

The CDR3 region has the DNA TGCAGCGTTGAAGACTTTACAGGAGCCAAAAACATTCAGTACTTC. It translates to CSVEDFTGAKNIQYF. The J gene is TRBJ2-4, the V gene TRBV29-1; TRBD1 might be the D (5 bases). The germline V gene encodes CDR1 SQVTM and CDR2 ANQGSEA. CDR3 length equals 15 residues. Trimming left V 0 bases short and J 0 bases short, with 9 bases between.

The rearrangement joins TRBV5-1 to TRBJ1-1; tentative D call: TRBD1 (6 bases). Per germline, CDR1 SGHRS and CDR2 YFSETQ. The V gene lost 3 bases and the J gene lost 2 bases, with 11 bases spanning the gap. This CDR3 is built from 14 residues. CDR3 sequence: CASSSYRDNTEAFF. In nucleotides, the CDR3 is TGCGCCAGCAGCTCGTACAGGGATAACACTGAAGCTTTCTTT. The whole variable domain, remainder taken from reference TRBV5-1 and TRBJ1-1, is KAGVTQTPRYLIKTRGQQVTLSCSPISGHRSVSWYQQTPGQGLQFLFEYFSETQRNKGNFPGRFSGRQFSNSRSEMNVSTLELGDSALYLCASSSYRDNTEAFFGQGTRLTVV.

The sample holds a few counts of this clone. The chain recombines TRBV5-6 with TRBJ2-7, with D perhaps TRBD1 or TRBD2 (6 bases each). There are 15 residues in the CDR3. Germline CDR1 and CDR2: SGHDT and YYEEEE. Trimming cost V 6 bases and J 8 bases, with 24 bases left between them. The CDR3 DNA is TGTGCCAGCAACCCGACAGGACGGGACTCGAATAAGCAGTACTTC. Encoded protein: CASNPTGRDSNKQYF.

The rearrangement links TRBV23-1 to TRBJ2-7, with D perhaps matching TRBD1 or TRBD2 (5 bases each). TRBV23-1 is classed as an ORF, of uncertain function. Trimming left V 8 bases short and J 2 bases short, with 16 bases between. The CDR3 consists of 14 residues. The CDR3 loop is CASGSGTATYEQYF. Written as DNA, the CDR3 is TGCGCCAGCGGCTCCGGGACCGCTACCTACGAGCAGTACTTC.

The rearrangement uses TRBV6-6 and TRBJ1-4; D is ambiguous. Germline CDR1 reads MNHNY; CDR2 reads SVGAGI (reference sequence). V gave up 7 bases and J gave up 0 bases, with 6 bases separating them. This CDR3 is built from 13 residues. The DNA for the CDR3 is TGTGCCAGCAAGGATGCAACTAATGAAAAACTGTTTTTT. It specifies CASKDATNEKLFF.

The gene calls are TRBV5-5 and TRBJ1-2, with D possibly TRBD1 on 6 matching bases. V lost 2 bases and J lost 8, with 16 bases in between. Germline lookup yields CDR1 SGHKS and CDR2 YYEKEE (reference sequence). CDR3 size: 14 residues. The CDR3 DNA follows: TGTGCCAGCAGCTTCGGTCCAGGGGAAAACGGCTACACCTTC. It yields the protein CASSFGPGENGYTF. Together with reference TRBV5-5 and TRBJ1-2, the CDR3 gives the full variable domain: DAGVTQSPTHLIKTRGQQVTLRCSPISGHKSVSWYQQVLGQGPQFIFQYYEKEERGRGNFPDRFSARQFPNYSSELNVNALLLGDSALYLCASSFGPGENGYTFGSGTRLTVV.

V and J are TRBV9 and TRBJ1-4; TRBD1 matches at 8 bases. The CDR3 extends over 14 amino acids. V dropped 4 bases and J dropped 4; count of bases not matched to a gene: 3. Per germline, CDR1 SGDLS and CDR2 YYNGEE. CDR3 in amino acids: CASSQTGVNEKLFF. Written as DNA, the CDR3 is TGTGCCAGCAGCCAGACAGGGGTTAATGAAAAACTGTTTTTT.

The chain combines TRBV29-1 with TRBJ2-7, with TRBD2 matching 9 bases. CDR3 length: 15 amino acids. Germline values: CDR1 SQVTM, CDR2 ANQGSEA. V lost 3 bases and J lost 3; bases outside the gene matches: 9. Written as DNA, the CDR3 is TGCAGCGTTGAGGAAGCGGGAGGAAACCACTACGAGCAGTACTTC. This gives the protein CSVEEAGGNHYEQYF.

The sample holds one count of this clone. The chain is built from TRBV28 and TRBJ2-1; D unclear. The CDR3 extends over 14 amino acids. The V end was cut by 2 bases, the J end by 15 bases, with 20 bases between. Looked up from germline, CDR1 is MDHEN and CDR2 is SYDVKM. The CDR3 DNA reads TGTGCCAGCAGTTTACCTGCCGTGACCCCCATCGCGTTCTTC. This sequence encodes CASSLPAVTPIAFF.

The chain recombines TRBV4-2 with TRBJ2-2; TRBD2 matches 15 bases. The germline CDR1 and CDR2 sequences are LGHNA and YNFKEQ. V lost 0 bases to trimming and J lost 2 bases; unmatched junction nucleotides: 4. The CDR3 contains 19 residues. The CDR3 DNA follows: TGTGCCAGCAGCCAAGACGGGGGACTAGCGGGAGGAAACACCGGGGAGCTGTTTTTT. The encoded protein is CASSQDGGLAGGNTGELFF.

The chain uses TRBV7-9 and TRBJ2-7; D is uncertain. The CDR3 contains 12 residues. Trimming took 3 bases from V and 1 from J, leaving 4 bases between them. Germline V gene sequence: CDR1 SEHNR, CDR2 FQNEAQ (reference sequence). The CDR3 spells CASSFDSYEQYF. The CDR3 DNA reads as TGTGCCAGCAGCTTTGATTCCTACGAGCAGTACTTC.

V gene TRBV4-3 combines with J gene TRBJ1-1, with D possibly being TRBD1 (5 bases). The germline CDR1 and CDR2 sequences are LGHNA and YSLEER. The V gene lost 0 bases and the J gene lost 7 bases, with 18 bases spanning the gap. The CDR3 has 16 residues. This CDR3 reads CASSQEGHGLGGEAFF. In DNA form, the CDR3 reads TGCGCCAGCAGCCAAGAGGGGCACGGACTCGGTGGTGAAGCTTTCTTT.

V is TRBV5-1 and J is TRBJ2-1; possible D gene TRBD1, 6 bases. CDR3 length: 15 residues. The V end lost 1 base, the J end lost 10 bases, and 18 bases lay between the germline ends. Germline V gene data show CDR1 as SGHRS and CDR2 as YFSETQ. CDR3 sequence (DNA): TGCGCCAGCAGCTTGACCCTCGGACAGTCGGGGGAGCAGTTCTTC. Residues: CASSLTLGQSGEQFF. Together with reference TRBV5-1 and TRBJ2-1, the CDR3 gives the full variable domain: KAGVTQTPRYLIKTRGQQVTLSCSPISGHRSVSWYQQTPGQGLQFLFEYFSETQRNKGNFPGRFSGRQFSNSRSEMNVSTLELGDSALYLCASSLTLGQSGEQFFGPGTRLTVL.

Here the CDR3 DNA reads TGTGCCTGGACCCTGTTCGGGCGTAATGAAAAACTGTTTTTT. It translates to CAWTLFGRNEKLFF. V gene TRBV30 combines with J gene TRBJ1-4; the D is unclear. V gave up 4 bases and J gave up 4 bases, with 13 bases separating them. The CDR3 extends over 14 amino acids. The germline V gene encodes CDR1 GTSNPN and CDR2 SVGIG (reference sequence).

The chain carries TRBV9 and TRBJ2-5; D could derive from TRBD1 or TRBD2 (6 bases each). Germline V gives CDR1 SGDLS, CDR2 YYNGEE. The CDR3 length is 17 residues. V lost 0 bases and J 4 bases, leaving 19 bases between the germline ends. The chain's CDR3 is CASSVGLGAGVRETQYF. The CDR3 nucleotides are TGTGCCAGCAGCGTAGGACTAGGGGCAGGGGTGCGAGAGACCCAGTACTTC.

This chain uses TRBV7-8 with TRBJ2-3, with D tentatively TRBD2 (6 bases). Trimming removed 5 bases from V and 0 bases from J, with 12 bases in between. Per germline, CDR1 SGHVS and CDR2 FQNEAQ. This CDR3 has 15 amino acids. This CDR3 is CASSRLVLSTDTQYF. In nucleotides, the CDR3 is TGTGCCAGCAGCCGACTAGTTCTGAGCACAGATACGCAGTATTTT. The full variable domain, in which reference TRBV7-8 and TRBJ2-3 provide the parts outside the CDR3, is GAGVSQSPRYKVAKRGQDVALRCDPISGHVSLFWYQQALGQGPEFLTYFQNEAQLDKSGLPSDRFFAERPEGSVSTLKIQRTQQEDSAVYLCASSRLVLSTDTQYFGPGTRLTVL.

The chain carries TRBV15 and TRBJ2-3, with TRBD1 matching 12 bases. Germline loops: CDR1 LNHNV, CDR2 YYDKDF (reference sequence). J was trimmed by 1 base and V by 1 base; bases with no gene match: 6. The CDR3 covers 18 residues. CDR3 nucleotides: TGTGCCACCAGCAGAGTAGCCGGGACAGGGGGCCGCACAGATACGCAGTATTTT. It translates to CATSRVAGTGGRTDTQYF.